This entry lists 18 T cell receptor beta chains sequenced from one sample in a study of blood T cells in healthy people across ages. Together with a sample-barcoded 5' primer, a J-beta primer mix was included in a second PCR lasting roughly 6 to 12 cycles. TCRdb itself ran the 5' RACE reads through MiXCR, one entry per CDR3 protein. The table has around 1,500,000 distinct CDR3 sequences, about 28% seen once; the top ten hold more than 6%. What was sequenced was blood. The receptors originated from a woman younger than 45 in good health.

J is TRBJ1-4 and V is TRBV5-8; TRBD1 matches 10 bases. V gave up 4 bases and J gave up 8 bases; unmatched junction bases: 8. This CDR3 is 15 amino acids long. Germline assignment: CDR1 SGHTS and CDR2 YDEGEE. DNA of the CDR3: TGTGCCAGCAGCCTGGGACAGGGGTATCGGGAAAAACTGTTTTTT. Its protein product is CASSLGQGYREKLFF.

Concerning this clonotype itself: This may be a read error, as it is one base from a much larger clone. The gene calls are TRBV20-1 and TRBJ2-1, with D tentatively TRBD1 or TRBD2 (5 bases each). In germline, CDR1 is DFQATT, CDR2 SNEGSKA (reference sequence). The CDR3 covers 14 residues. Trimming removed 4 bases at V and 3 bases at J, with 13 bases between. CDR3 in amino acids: CSATRRGFYNEQFF. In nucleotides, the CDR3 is TGCAGTGCTACTCGACGGGGCTTCTACAATGAGCAGTTCTTC.

The CDR3 is CATSDPGTESYNEQFF. The CDR3 DNA reads TGTGCCACCAGTGACCCCGGGACGGAGTCCTACAATGAGCAGTTCTTC. V usage is TRBV24-1 and J usage is TRBJ2-1; TRBD1 or TRBD2 may be the D gene (5 bases each). The CDR3 has 16 residues. Between the trimmed V and J ends, which lost 4 bases and 1 base, there was a span of 13 bases. CDR1 and CDR2 from the germline V gene are KGHDR and SFDVKD.

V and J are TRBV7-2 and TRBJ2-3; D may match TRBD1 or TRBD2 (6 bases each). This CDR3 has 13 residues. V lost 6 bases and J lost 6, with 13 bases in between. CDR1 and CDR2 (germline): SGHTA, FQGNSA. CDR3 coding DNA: TGTGCCAGCAGGTCGGGGGCTACCGATACGCAGTATTTT. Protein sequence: CASRSGATDTQYF.

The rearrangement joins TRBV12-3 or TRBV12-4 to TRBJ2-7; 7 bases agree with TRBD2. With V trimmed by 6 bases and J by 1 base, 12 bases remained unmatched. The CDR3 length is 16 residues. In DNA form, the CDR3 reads TGTGCCAGCAGCCTGATGAGCGGGGCGACTTCCTACGAGCAGTACTTC. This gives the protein CASSLMSGATSYEQYF.

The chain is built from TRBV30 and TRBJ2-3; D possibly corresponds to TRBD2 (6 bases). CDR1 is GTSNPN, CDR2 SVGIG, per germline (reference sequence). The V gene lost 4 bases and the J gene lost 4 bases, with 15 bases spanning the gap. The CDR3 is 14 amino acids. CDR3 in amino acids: CAWTEGSSADTQYF. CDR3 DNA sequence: TGTGCCTGGACGGAGGGGTCTTCAGCAGATACGCAGTATTTT.

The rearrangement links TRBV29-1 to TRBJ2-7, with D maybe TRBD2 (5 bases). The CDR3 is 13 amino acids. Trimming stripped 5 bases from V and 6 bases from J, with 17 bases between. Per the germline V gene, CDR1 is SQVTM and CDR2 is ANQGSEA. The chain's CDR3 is CSVSSRDSFEQYF. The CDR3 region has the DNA TGCAGCGTTTCTAGCCGAGATTCGTTCGAGCAGTACTTC.

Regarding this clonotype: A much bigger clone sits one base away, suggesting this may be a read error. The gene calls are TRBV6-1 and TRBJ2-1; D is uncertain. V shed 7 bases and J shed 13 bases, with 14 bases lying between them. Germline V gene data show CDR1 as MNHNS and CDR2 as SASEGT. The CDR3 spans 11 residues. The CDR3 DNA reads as TGTGCCAGCAACAGTCAAGAGACCCAGTTCTTC. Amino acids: CASNSQETQFF.

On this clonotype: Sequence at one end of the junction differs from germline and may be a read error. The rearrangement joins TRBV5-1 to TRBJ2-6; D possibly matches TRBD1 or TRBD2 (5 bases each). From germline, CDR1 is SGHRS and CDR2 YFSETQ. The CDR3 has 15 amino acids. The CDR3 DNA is TGCGCCAGCAGCTTGGGGAGTTCCGGGGCCAGCGTCCTGACTTTC. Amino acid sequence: CASSLGSSGASVLTF.

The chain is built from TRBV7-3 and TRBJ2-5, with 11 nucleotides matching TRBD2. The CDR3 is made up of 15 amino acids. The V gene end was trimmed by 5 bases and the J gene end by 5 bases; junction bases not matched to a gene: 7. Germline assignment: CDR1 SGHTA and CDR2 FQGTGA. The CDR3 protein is CASSAGLADVETQYF. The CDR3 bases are TGTGCCAGCAGCGCGGGACTAGCGGATGTGGAGACCCAGTACTTC.

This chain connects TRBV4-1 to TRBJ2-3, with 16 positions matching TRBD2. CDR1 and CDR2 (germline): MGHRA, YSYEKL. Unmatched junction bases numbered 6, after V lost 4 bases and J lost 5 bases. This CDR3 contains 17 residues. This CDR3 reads CASSLGTSGGARDTQYF. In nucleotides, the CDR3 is TGCGCCAGCAGCCTCGGGACTAGCGGGGGGGCGAGAGATACGCAGTATTTT.

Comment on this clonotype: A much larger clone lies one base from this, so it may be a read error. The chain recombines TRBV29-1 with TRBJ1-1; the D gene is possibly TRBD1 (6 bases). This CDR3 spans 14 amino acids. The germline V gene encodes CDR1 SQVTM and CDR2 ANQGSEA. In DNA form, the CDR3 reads TGCAGCGTAGTGACAGGCCCGAAGGGCACTGAAGCTTTGTTT. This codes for CSVVTGPKGTEALF. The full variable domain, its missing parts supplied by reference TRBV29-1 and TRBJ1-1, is SAVISQKPSRDICQRGTSLTIQCQVDSQVTMMFWYRQQPGQSLTLIATANQGSEATYESGFVIDKFPISRPNLTFSTLTVSNMSPEDSSIYLCSVVTGPKGTEALFGQGTRLTVV.

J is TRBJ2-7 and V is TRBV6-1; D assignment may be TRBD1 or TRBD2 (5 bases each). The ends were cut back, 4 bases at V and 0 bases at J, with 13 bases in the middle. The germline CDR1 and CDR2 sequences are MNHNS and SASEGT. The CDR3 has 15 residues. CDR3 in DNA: TGTGCCAGCAGTGCGGACGGGACGAGCTCCTACGAGCAGTACTTC. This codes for CASSADGTSSYEQYF.

The CDR3 here is CASASSPGADTQYF. The CDR3 nucleotides read TGTGCCTCAGCAAGTTCCCCGGGAGCAGATACGCAGTATTTT. The J gene is TRBJ2-3, the V gene TRBV3-1; tentatively, D is TRBD2 (6 bases). V was shortened by 11 bases and J by 4 bases, with 19 bases between the two germline ends. Germline V gives CDR1 LGHDT, CDR2 YNNKEL (reference sequence). The CDR3 is 14 residues long.

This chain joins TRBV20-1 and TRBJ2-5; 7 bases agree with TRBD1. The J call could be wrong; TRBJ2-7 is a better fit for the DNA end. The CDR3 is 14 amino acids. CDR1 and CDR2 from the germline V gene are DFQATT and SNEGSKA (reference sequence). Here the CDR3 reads CSAPNTGTAYEQYF. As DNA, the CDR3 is TGCAGTGCTCCTAACACCGGGACAGCCTACGAGCAGTACTTC.

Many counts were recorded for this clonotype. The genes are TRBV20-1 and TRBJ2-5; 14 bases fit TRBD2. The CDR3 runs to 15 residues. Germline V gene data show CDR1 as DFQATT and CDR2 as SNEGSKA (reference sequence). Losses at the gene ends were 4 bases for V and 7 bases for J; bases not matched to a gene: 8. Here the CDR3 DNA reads TGCAGTGCTATACCGGGACTAGCGGGAGTGGGGACCCAGTACTTC. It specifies CSAIPGLAGVGTQYF.

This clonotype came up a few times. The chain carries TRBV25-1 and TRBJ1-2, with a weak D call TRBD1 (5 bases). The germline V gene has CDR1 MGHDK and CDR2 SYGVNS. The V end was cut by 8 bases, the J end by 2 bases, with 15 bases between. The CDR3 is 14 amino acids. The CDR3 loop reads CASAGWDSNYGYTF. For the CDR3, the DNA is TGTGCCAGCGCAGGGTGGGATTCAAACTATGGCTACACCTTC.

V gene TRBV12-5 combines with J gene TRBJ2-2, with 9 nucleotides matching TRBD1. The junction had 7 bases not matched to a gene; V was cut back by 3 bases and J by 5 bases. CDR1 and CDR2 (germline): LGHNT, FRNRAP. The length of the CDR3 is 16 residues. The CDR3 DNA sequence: TGTGCTAGTGGTTTACCGGGACAGGGCTTTACCGGGGAGCTGTTTTTT. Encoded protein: CASGLPGQGFTGELFF.